This T cell receptor beta chain was identified during a study of T cells after yellow fever vaccination. TCRdb itself ran the 5' RACE reads through MiXCR, one entry per CDR3 protein. Here the sample spans hundreds of thousands of distinct CDR3 sequences, about 6.2% being singletons. On this clonotype: One junction end does not reproduce the germline sequence, and a read error may be involved.

This CDR3 spans 16 amino acids. From germline, CDR1 is SSHAT and CDR2 FNYEAQ (reference sequence). V and J are TRBV7-7 and TRBJ2-1; D tentatively fits TRBD1 or TRBD2 (5 bases each). The clonotype originates from a man aged 25-45 years who received the YFV17D yellow fever vaccine. The sequencing used PBMCs, collected 5 days after the yellow fever booster vaccination. CDR3 bases: TGTGCTAGCAGCAATACCGGGACCGGGATTAACAATGAGCAGTTCTTC. Amino acids: CASSNTGTGINNEQFF.